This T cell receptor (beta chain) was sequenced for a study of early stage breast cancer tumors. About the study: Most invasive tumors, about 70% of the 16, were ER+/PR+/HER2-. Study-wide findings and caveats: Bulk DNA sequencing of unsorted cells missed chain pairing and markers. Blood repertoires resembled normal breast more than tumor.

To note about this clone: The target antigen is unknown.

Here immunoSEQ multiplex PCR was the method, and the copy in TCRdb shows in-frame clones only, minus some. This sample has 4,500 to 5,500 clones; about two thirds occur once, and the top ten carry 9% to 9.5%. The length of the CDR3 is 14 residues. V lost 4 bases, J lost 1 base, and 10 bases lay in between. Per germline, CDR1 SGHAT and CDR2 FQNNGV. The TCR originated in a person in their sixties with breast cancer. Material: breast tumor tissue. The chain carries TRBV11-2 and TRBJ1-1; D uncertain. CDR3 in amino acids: CASSSPMQNTEAFF. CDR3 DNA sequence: TGTGCCAGCAGCTCGCCGATGCAGAACACTGAAGCTTTCTTT.